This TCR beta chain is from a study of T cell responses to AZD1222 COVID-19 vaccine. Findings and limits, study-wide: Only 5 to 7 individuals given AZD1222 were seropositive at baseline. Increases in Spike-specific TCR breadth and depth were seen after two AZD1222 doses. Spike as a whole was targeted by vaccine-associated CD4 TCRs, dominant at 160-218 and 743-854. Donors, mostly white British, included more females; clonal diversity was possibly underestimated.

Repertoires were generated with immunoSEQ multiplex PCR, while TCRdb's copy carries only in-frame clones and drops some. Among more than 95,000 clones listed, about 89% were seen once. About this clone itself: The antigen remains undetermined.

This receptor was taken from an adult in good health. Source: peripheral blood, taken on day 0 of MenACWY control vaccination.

Written as DNA, the CDR3 is TGTGCCAGCAGCTTAGCGGAAGCTCAGCCCCAGCATTTT. The encoded protein is CASSLAEAQPQHF. V gene TRBV7-8 combines with J gene TRBJ1-5, with D hard to call. CDR3 length: 13 residues. Per the germline V gene, CDR1 is SGHVS and CDR2 is FQNEAQ. Trimming took off 0 bases at V and 6 bases at J, with 6 bases between the two ends.